This is a list of T cell receptor beta chains from one sample in a study of cytomegalovirus exposure and HLA in healthy donors. Libraries were prepared by immunoSEQ multiplex PCR; TCRdb keeps only in-frame clonotypes and omits some of them. The sample lists tens of thousands of clones; more than 60% were seen once. The sequencing input was PBMCs. The source is a male donor in good health and CMV-seropositive. The CDR3 runs from the conserved cysteine through the conserved F or W. Fields, in order: CDR3 length, clone size, V gene, D gene, J gene, CDR3 DNA, CDR3 protein. A D gene is named only where the DNA matches it firmly. Clone size appears in some rows only: once, few, many, or a class for an expanded clone.

len: 17
abundance: -
v_gene: TRBV4-1
d_gene: -
j_gene: TRBJ1-3
CDR3nt: TGCGCCAGCAGCCAGTCCGGGACGGGGGTTGCTGGAAACACCATATATTTT
CDR3aa: CASSQSGTGVAGNTIYF

len: 13
abundance: -
v_gene: TRBV7-9
d_gene: -
j_gene: TRBJ2-2
CDR3nt: TGTTCCAGCAGCTTATCGTACACCGGGGAGCTGTTTTTT
CDR3aa: CSSSLSYTGELFF

len: 13
abundance: -
v_gene: TRBV14
d_gene: -
j_gene: TRBJ2-1
CDR3nt: TGTGCCAGCAGCCGAGACAGGTACAATGAGCAGTTCTTC
CDR3aa: CASSRDRYNEQFF

len: 15
abundance: -
v_gene: TRBV6-5
d_gene: TRBD2
j_gene: TRBJ2-2
CDR3nt: TGTGCCAGCAGTTACTCGGGGGGGGAGGGAGGGGAGCTGTTTTTT
CDR3aa: CASSYSGGEGGELFF

len: 14
abundance: once
v_gene: TRBV19
d_gene: TRBD1
j_gene: TRBJ1-4
CDR3nt: TGTGCCAGTACTGCCGGGACAGCAAGCGTAAAACTGTTTTTT
CDR3aa: CASTAGTASVKLFF

len: 14
abundance: few
v_gene: TRBV6-1
d_gene: -
j_gene: TRBJ1-6
CDR3nt: TGTGCCAGCAATCGGTTCGGTGATAATTCACCCCTCCACTTT
CDR3aa: CASNRFGDNSPLHF

len: 16
abundance: few
v_gene: TRBV5-4
d_gene: -
j_gene: TRBJ2-6
CDR3nt: TGTGCCACCTACAGGGGGGGGCTCTCTGGGGCCAACGTCCTGACTTTC
CDR3aa: CATYRGGLSGANVLTF

len: 15
abundance: -
v_gene: TRBV5-1
d_gene: TRBD2
j_gene: TRBJ2-5
CDR3nt: TGCGCCACCAAAAATGGTGGGAGGGGTCGAGAGACCCAGTACTTC
CDR3aa: CATKNGGRGRETQYF

len: 18
abundance: -
v_gene: TRBV10-3
d_gene: -
j_gene: TRBJ1-6
CDR3nt: TGTGCCATCAGTGAATCCGACTCCCCGACGGAGGAAAATACACCCCTCCACTTT
CDR3aa: CAISESDSPTEENTPLHF

len: 17
abundance: -
v_gene: TRBV5-1
d_gene: TRBD1
j_gene: TRBJ1-1
CDR3nt: TGCGCCAGCAGCTTGGGGACAGGGGGCATTATGAACACTGAAGCTTTCTTT
CDR3aa: CASSLGTGGIMNTEAFF

len: 15
abundance: -
v_gene: TRBV27
d_gene: TRBD2
j_gene: TRBJ2-7
CDR3nt: TGTGCCAGCAGTCAACTAGCGGGAGCTCCCCTAGAGCAGTACTTC
CDR3aa: CASSQLAGAPLEQYF

len: 17
abundance: -
v_gene: TRBV5-1
d_gene: TRBD1
j_gene: TRBJ2-2
CDR3nt: TGCGCCAGCAGCTCAGGACAGGGCGCGAGGGGGACCGGGGAGCTGTTTTTT
CDR3aa: CASSSGQGARGTGELFF

len: 14
abundance: -
v_gene: TRBV2
d_gene: TRBD1
j_gene: TRBJ1-3
CDR3nt: TGTGCCAGCAGAGGGGACAGCGGGGGAAACACCATATATTTT
CDR3aa: CASRGDSGGNTIYF

len: 14
abundance: -
v_gene: TRBV18
d_gene: -
j_gene: TRBJ1-1
CDR3nt: TGTGCCAGCTCAGTGACAGAATTGAACACTGAAGCTTTCTTT
CDR3aa: CASSVTELNTEAFF

len: 15
abundance: -
v_gene: TRBV7-4
d_gene: -
j_gene: TRBJ2-7
CDR3nt: TGTGCCAGCAGCCCACACCCTCGGGACATCTACGAGCAGTACTTC
CDR3aa: CASSPHPRDIYEQYF

len: 14
abundance: -
v_gene: TRBV4-1
d_gene: TRBD1
j_gene: TRBJ1-2
CDR3nt: TGCGCCAGCAGCCAGCTAACAGGGGCAGGGGGCTACACCTTC
CDR3aa: CASSQLTGAGGYTF